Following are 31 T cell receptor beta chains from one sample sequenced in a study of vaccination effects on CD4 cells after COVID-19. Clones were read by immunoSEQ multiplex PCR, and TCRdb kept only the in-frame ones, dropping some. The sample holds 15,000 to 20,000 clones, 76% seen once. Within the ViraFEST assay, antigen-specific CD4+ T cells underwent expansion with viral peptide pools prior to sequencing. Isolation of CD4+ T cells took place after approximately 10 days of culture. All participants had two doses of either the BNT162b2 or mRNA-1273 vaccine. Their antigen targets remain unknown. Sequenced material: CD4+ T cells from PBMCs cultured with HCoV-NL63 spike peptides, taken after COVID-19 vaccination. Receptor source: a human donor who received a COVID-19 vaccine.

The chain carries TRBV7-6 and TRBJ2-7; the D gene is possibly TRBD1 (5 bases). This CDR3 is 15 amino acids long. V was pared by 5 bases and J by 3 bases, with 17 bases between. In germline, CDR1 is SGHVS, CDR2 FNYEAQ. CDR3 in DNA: TGTGCCAGCAGCCCAGGGCGGCGGTCAGGCTACGAGCAGTACTTC. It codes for CASSPGRRSGYEQYF.

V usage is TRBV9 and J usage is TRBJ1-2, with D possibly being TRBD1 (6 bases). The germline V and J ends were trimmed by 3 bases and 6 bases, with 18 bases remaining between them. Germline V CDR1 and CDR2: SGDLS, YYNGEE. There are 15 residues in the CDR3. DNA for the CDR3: TGTGCCAGCAGCGCGGGAGACAGGTCTCTACATGGCTACACCTTC. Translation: CASSAGDRSLHGYTF.

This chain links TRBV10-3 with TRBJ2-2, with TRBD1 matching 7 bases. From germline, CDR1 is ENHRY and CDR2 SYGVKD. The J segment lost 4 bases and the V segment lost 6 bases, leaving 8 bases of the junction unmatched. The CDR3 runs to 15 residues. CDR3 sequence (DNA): TGTGCCATCAGCGCCGGACAGGAAGGCACCGGGGAGCTGTTTTTT. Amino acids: CAISAGQEGTGELFF.

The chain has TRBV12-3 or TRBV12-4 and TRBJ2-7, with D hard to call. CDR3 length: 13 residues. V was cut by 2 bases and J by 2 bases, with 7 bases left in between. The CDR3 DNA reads TGTGCCAGCAGTTTAAGGCCGACCTACGAGCAGTACTTC. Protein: CASSLRPTYEQYF.

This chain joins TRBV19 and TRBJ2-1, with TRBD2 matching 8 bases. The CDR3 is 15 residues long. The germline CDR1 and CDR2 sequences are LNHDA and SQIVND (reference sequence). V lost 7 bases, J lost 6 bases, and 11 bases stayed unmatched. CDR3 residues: CASTPSGSLGNEQFF. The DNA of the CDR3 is TGTGCCAGTACCCCCAGCGGGAGCCTGGGCAATGAGCAGTTCTTC.

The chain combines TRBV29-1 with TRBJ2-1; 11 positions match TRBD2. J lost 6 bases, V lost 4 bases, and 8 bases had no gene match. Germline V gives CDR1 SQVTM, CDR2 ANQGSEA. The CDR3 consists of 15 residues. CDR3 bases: TGCAGCGTTGGGATAGCGGGGGGGCCGCGCAATGAGCAGTTCTTC. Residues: CSVGIAGGPRNEQFF.

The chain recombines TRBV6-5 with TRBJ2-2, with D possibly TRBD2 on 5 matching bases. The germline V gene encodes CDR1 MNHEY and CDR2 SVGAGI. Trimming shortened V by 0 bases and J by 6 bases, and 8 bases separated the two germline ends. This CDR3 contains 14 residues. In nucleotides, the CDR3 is TGTGCCAGCAGTTACTCAGGGAGACCCGGGGAGCTGTTTTTT. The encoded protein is CASSYSGRPGELFF.

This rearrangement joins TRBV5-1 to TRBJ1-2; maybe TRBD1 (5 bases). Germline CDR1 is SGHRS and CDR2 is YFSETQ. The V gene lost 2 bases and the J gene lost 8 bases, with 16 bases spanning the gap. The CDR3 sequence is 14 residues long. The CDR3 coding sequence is TGCGCCAGCAGCTTTCTCGGGACGGCCGAGGGCTACACCTTC. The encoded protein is CASSFLGTAEGYTF.

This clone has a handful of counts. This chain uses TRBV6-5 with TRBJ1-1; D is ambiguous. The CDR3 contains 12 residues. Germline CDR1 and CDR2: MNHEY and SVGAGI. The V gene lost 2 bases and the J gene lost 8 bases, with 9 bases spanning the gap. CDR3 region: CASSYSGREAFF. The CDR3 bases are TGTGCCAGCAGTTACAGTGGTAGGGAAGCTTTCTTT.

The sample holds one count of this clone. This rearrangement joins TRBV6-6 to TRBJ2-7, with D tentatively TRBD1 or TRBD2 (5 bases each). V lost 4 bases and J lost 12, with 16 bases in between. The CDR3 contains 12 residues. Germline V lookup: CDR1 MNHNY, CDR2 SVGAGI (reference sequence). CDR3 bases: TGTGCCAGCAGTTTCTCCGGGACCCAAGGGTACTTC. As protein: CASSFSGTQGYF.

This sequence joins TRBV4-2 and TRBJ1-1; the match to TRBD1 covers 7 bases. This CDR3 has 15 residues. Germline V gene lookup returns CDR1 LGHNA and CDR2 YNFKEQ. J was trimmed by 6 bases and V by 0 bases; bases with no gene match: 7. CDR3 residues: CASSQDVRTGAEAFF. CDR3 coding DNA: TGTGCCAGCAGCCAAGACGTACGGACAGGAGCTGAAGCTTTCTTT.

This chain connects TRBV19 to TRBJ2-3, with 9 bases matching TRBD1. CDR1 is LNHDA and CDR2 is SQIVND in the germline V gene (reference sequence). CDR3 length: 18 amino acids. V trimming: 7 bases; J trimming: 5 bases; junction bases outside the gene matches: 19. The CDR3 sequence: CASIERRDRAVHQDTQYF. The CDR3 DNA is TGTGCCAGTATTGAGAGACGGGACAGGGCGGTGCATCAAGATACGCAGTATTTT.

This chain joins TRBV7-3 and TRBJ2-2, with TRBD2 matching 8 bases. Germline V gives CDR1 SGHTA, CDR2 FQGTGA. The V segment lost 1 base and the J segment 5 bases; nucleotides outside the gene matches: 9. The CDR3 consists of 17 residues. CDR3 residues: CASSLRGGGLGTGELFF. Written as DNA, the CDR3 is TGTGCCAGCAGCTTAAGAGGCGGGGGGCTCGGAACCGGGGAGCTGTTTTTT.

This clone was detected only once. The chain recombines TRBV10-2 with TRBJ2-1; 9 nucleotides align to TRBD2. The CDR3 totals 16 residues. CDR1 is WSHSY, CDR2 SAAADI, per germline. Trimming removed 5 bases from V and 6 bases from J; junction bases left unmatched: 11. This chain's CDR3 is CASSTIPSGNANEQFF. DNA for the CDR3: TGCGCCAGCAGTACGATTCCTAGCGGGAATGCCAATGAGCAGTTCTTC.

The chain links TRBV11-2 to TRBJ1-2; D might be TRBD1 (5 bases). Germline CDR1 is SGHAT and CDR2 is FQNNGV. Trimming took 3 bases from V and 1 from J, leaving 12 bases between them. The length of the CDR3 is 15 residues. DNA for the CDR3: TGTGCCAGCAGCTTTGGGGGGACCCTTAACTATGGCTACACCTTC. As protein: CASSFGGTLNYGYTF.

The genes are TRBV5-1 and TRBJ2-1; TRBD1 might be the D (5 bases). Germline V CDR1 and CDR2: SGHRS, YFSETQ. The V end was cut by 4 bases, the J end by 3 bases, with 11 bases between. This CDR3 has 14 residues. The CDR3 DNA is TGCGCCAGCAGCCCCGCAGGGTTCTACAATGAGCAGTTCTTC. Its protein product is CASSPAGFYNEQFF.

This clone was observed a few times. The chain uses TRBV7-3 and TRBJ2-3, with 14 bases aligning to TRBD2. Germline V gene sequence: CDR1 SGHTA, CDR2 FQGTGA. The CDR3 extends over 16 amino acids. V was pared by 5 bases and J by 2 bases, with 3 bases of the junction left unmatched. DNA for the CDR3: TGTGCCAGCAGCCTGGGACTAGCGGGGGCCACAGATACGCAGTATTTT. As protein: CASSLGLAGATDTQYF.

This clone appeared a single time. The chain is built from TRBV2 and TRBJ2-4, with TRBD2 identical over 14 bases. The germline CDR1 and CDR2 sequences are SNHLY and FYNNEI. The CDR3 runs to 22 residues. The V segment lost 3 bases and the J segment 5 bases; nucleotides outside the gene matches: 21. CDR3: CASSDGWGLAGVQLRTQNIQYF. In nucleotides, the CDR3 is TGTGCCAGCAGTGACGGTTGGGGACTAGCGGGAGTCCAACTTAGGACACAAAACATTCAGTACTTC.

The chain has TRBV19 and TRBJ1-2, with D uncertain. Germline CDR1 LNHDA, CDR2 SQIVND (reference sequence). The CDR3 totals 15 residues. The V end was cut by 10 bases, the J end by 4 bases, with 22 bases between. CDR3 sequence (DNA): TGTGCCACTCCGAAGGGTCCCGGGGTTGGCTATGGCTACACCTTC. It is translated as CATPKGPGVGYGYTF.

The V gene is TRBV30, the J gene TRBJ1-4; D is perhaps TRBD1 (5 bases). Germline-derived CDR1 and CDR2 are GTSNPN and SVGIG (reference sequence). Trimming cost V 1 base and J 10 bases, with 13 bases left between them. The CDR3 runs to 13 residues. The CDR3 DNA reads TGTGCCTGGAGTGAATCAGGGTTCGGAAAACTGTTTTTT. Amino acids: CAWSESGFGKLFF.

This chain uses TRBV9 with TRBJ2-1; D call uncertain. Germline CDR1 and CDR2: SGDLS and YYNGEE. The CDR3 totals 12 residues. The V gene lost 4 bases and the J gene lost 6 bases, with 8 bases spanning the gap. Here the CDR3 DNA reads TGTGCCAGCAGCCCGGCTCTCAATGAGCAGTTCTTC. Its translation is CASSPALNEQFF.

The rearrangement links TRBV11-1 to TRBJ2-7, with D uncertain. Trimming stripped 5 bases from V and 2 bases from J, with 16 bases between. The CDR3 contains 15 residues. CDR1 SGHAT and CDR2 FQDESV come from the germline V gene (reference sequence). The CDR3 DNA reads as TGTGCCAGCAGCGGCCGACACCAACCTCCCTACGAGCAGTACTTC. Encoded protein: CASSGRHQPPYEQYF. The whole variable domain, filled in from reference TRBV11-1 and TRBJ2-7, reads EAEVAQSPRYKITEKSQAVAFWCDPISGHATLYWYRQILGQGPELLVQFQDESVVDDSQLPKDRFSAERLKGVDSTLKIQPAELGDSAMYLCASSGRHQPPYEQYFGPGTRLTVT.

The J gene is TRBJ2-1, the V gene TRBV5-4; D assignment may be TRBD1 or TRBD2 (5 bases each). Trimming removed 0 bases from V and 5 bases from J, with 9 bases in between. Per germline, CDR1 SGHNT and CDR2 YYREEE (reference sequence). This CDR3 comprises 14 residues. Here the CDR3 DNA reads TGTGCCAGCAGCTTGGTGGGACCAAACAATGAGCAGTTCTTC. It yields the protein CASSLVGPNNEQFF.

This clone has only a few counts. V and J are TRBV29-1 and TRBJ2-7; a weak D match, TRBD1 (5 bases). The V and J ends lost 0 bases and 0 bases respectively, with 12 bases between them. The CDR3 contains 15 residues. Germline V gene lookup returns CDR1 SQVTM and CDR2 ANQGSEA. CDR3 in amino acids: CSVEDGDRSSYEQYF. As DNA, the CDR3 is TGCAGCGTTGAAGACGGAGACAGAAGCTCCTACGAGCAGTACTTC.

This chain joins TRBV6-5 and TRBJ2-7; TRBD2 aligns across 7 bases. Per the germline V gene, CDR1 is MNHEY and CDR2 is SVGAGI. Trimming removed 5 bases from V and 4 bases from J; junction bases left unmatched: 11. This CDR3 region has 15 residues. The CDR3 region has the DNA TGTGCCAGCAGTATGAGAGGGAGGGAACCGTACGAGCAGTACTTC. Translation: CASSMRGREPYEQYF.

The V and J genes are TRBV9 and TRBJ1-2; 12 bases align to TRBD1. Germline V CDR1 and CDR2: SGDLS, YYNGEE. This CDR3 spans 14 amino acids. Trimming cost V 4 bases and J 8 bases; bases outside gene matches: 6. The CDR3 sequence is CASSPGQGASGYTF. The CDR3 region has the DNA TGTGCCAGCAGCCCGGGACAGGGGGCGTCGGGCTACACCTTC.

CDR3 in DNA: TGTGCCAGCAGCCCTTCGACAGGGGGCCGCTATGGCTACACCTTC. Translating it yields CASSPSTGGRYGYTF. This chain uses TRBV7-2 with TRBJ1-2; TRBD1 matches at 10 bases. This CDR3 has 15 residues. The ends lost 5 bases at V and 4 bases at J; junction bases unmatched: 7. Germline V gives CDR1 SGHTA, CDR2 FQGNSA.

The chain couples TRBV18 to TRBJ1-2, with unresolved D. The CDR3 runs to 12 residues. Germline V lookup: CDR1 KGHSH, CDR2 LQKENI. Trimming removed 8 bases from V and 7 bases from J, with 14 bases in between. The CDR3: CASAQGSSGYTF. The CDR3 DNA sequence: TGTGCCAGCGCCCAAGGGAGTAGTGGCTACACCTTC.

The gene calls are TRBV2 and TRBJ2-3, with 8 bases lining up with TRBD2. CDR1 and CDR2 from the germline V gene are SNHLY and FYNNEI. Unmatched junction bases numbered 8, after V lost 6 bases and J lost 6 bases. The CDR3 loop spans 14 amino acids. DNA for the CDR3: TGTGCCAGCAGCGGGACTAGAGATAGGGATACGCAGTATTTT. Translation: CASSGTRDRDTQYF.

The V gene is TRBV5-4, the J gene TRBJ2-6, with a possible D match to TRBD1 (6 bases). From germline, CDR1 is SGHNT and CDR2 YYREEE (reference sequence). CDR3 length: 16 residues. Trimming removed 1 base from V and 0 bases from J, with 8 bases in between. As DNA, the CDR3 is TGTGCCAGCAGCTTGAGACAGGACTCTGGGGCCAACGTCCTGACTTTC. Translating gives CASSLRQDSGANVLTF.

CDR3 nucleotides: TGTGCCAGCAGCTTGGGGCGGGAGGCCTACGAGCAGTACTTC. This sequence encodes CASSLGREAYEQYF. The chain joins TRBV7-2 to TRBJ2-7, with TRBD2 matching 8 bases. Germline assignment: CDR1 SGHTA and CDR2 FQGNSA. The CDR3 is 14 amino acids. Unmatched junction bases numbered 3, after V lost 3 bases and J lost 2 bases.